This record looks at one TCR beta chain sequence and its context. Measured with immunoSEQ multiplex PCR; TCRdb has only the in-frame clones, and not every one. The sample holds 78,000 or so clones, around 80% seen once. V dropped 4 bases and J dropped 2 bases, with 20 bases sitting between them. The V gene's germline CDR1 is MGHRA and CDR2 YSYEKL. CDR3 length: 17 amino acids. This entry is derived from a study of blood T cell repertoires in COVID-19. This clonotype originated in a man at least 80 years old with acute or convalescent COVID-19. The chain has TRBV4-1 and TRBJ1-1; TRBD1 might be the D (6 bases). The specimen was peripheral blood. The CDR3 spells CASSPQARGAYNTEAFF. For the CDR3, the DNA is TGCGCCAGCAGCCCCCAGGCACGGGGGGCGTATAACACTGAAGCTTTCTTT.